The 13 T cell receptor beta chains given below trace back to one sample, sequenced in a study of T cell repertoires in cytomegalovirus infection. MiXCR, applied by TCRdb to the reads, yields one record per CDR3 protein. The sample lists about 600,000 distinct CDR3 sequences; 20% to 30% were seen once. Sequencing input: CD8+ T cells from PBMCs. These TCRs come from a human donor in good health (CMV status not recorded). Some clones in this sample may be carry-over from other donors' samples.

In its sample, this clonotype was seen a few times. This chain uses TRBV28 with TRBJ2-1; 7 positions agree with TRBD2. V lost 7 bases, J lost 5 bases, and 11 bases stayed unmatched. Germline assignment: CDR1 MDHEN and CDR2 SYDVKM. This CDR3 region has 15 residues. The CDR3 spells CASTPLARIDNEQFF. Here the CDR3 DNA reads TGTGCCAGCACCCCACTAGCGCGTATAGACAATGAGCAGTTCTTC.

This clonotype has more than one count but fewer than ten. The chain uses TRBV12-3 or TRBV12-4 and TRBJ1-5; D might be TRBD1 (6 bases). This CDR3 region has 14 residues. V lost 3 bases and J 3 bases, leaving 9 bases between the germline ends. CDR3 in amino acids: CASSLDSFNQPQHF. CDR3 bases: TGTGCCAGCAGTTTGGACAGCTTCAATCAGCCCCAGCATTTT.

The chain is built from TRBV3-1 and TRBJ2-5; D possibly matches TRBD1 or TRBD2 (5 bases each). CDR3 length: 13 residues. Germline lookup yields CDR1 LGHDT and CDR2 YNNKEL (reference sequence). The germline V and J ends were trimmed by 0 bases and 4 bases, with 6 bases remaining between them. The DNA of the CDR3 is TGTGCCAGCAGCCAAGAGAGGGGAGAGACCCAGTACTTC. It is translated as CASSQERGETQYF.

The chain joins TRBV29-1 to TRBJ1-1; the D gene is possibly TRBD1 (5 bases). The CDR3 runs 13 residues. Trimming took 0 bases from V and 7 from J, leaving 12 bases between them. CDR1 and CDR2 from the germline V gene are SQVTM and ANQGSEA. This chain's CDR3 is CSVEEVEGNEAFF. The DNA of the CDR3 is TGCAGCGTTGAAGAGGTGGAGGGGAATGAAGCTTTCTTT.

The rearrangement links TRBV19 to TRBJ2-6; no clear D. Between the trimmed V and J ends, which lost 1 base and 1 base, there was a span of 2 bases. This CDR3 region has 14 residues. Germline CDR1 is LNHDA and CDR2 is SQIVND (reference sequence). This CDR3 is CASSIGSGANVLTF. Here the CDR3 DNA reads TGTGCCAGTAGTATAGGTTCTGGGGCCAACGTCCTGACTTTC.

This clonotype turned up a few times. This chain links TRBV3-1 with TRBJ1-1; D is undetermined. The CDR3 is made up of 13 amino acids. V was cut by 4 bases and J by 6 bases, with 12 bases left in between. Germline V gene sequence: CDR1 LGHDT, CDR2 YNNKEL (reference sequence). CDR3 nucleotide sequence: TGTGCCAGCAGCCGGCGGACGGCTTCTGAAGCTTTCTTT. Protein product: CASSRRTASEAFF.

This clonotype was detected ten times or more. The CDR3 region is CASSSRRDRGMETQYF. The CDR3, as DNA: TGTGCCAGCAGCTCCCGCCGGGACAGGGGGATGGAGACCCAGTACTTC. The rearrangement uses TRBV7-6 and TRBJ2-5; 11 bases match TRBD1. Germline values: CDR1 SGHVS, CDR2 FNYEAQ. This CDR3 contains 16 residues. V lost 4 bases to trimming and J lost 5 bases; unmatched junction nucleotides: 9.

This clonotype was detected many times. The rearrangement links TRBV29-1 to TRBJ1-2; a possible D gene is TRBD1 (6 bases). Trimming removed 1 base from V and 4 bases from J, with 10 bases in between. Germline CDR1 SQVTM, CDR2 ANQGSEA. This CDR3 has 13 residues. The chain's CDR3 is CSVEGRGSYGYTF. The CDR3 nucleotides are TGCAGCGTTGAAGGCAGGGGAAGCTATGGCTACACCTTC.

This clonotype has only a few counts. The V call is TRBV27, the J call TRBJ2-5; D call uncertain. The V and J ends lost 8 bases and 9 bases respectively, with 16 bases between them. Germline-derived CDR1 and CDR2 are MNHEY and SMNVEV (reference sequence). The CDR3 sequence is 12 residues long. The CDR3 loop reads CASSPPGAAQYF. The CDR3 nucleotides read TGTGCCAGCTCACCCCCGGGCGCGGCCCAGTACTTC.

In this sample, this clonotype turned up many times. V usage is TRBV6-2 or TRBV6-3 and J usage is TRBJ2-1, with D possibly TRBD1 on 6 matching bases. V was pared by 6 bases and J by 5 bases, with 14 bases between. Germline V gene sequence: CDR1 MNHEY, CDR2 SVGEGT. This CDR3 comprises 14 residues. CDR3 bases: TGTGCCAGCAGCCTGACAGGTTGGAACAATGAGCAGTTCTTC. This sequence encodes CASSLTGWNNEQFF.

A note on this clonotype: This could be a read error, since a much larger clone is one nucleotide away. The V call is TRBV28, the J call TRBJ2-7; D unresolved. The CDR3 has 14 residues. Trimming left V 7 bases short and J 2 bases short, with 15 bases between. CDR1 and CDR2 from the germline V gene are MDHEN and SYDVKM. The CDR3 reads CASNQLTATYEQYV. The CDR3, as DNA: TGTGCCAGCAATCAACTGACTGCAACCTACGAGCAGTACGTC.

This clonotype showed up many times. The chain employs TRBV7-6 and TRBJ2-1; perhaps TRBD2 as D (7 bases). Germline-derived CDR1 and CDR2 are SGHVS and FNYEAQ. Deletions cut 3 bases from V and 9 bases from J, with 12 bases between. The CDR3 spans 13 residues. CDR3 sequence (DNA): TGTGCCAGCAGCTTGGACCGGGGGGCTGAGCAGTTCTTC. Amino acids: CASSLDRGAEQFF.

V gene TRBV6-5 combines with J gene TRBJ2-4, with TRBD2 matching over 9 bases. With 5 bases clipped from V and 9 bases from J, the junction kept 14 bases outside the gene matches. CDR1 MNHEY and CDR2 SVGAGI come from the germline V gene. The CDR3 is 16 amino acids. The CDR3 sequence is CASSLGVAGVAGIQYF. The CDR3 nucleotides are TGTGCCAGCAGTCTCGGGGTAGCGGGGGTCGCGGGCATTCAGTACTTC.